This T cell receptor beta chain was retrieved from a study of immune characterization of retroperitoneal liposarcoma. TCRdb reprocessed the PCR reads with MiXCR, giving one entry per CDR3 protein. This table holds 8,500 to 14,000 distinct CDR3 sequences, under 25% found once. J was trimmed by 4 bases and V by 6 bases; bases with no gene match: 9. Germline V lookup: CDR1 MNHNS, CDR2 SASEGT. The CDR3 has 16 amino acids. This clonotype has a handful of counts. Sequenced input: blood. V gene TRBV6-1 combines with J gene TRBJ2-3, with TRBD2 matching 11 bases. This receptor was identified in a female donor with retroperitoneal liposarcoma. CDR3 DNA sequence: TGTGCCAGCAGCGAAACCTTAGCGGGAGGGTCAGATACGCAGTATTTT. This translates into CASSETLAGGSDTQYF.